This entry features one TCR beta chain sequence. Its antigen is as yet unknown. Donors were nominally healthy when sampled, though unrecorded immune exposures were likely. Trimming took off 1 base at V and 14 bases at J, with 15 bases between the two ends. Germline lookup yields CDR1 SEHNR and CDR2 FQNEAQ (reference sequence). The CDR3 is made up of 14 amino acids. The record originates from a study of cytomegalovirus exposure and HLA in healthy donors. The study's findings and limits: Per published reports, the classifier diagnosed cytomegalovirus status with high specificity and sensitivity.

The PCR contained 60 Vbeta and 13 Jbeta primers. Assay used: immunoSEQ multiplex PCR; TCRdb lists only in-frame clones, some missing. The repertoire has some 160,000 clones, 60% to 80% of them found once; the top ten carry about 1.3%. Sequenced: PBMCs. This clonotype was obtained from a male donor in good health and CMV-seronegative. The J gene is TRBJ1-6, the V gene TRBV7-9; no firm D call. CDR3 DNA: TGTGCCAGCAGCTTAGGGGCCGGGATTATCACCCTCCACTTT. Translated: CASSLGAGIITLHF.